The rows below give T cell receptor beta chains drawn from one sample of a study of monozygotic twins with inflammatory bowel disease. TCRdb reprocessed the 5' RACE reads, keeping one entry per CDR3 protein, no DNA. The sample table sets out nearly 450,000 distinct CDR3 sequences. The sequenced sample was blood. The source is a human donor with ulcerative colitis or Crohn's disease, or a healthy co-twin of an affected twin (not recorded which). Each CDR3 is given with its conserved first and last residue. Fields, in order: J gene, V gene, CDR3 protein.

j_gene: TRBJ2-7; v_gene: TRBV7-9; CDR3aa: CASSLRTGTGIYEQYF
j_gene: TRBJ1-1; v_gene: TRBV6-1; CDR3aa: CASIGMLNTEAFF
j_gene: TRBJ1-1; v_gene: TRBV12-3/TRBV12-4; CDR3aa: CASRTGRRDTEAFF
j_gene: TRBJ2-2; v_gene: TRBV27; CDR3aa: CASSLRGSGELFF
j_gene: TRBJ1-1; v_gene: TRBV11-2; CDR3aa: CASSVPRGIEAFF
j_gene: TRBJ2-1; v_gene: TRBV5-5; CDR3aa: CASRPGTASVNEQFF
j_gene: TRBJ2-7; v_gene: TRBV29-1; CDR3aa: CSVEVTNYSNEQYF
j_gene: TRBJ2-7; v_gene: TRBV5-1; CDR3aa: CASKNDRAGVGEQYF
j_gene: TRBJ1-6; v_gene: TRBV7-9; CDR3aa: CASSSVGGDNSPLHF
j_gene: TRBJ1-4; v_gene: TRBV25-1; CDR3aa: CASSEGRSATNEKLFF
j_gene: TRBJ2-3; v_gene: TRBV5-5; CDR3aa: CASSFREYTDTQYF
j_gene: TRBJ1-1; v_gene: TRBV4-2; CDR3aa: CASSQEGSSGFTEAFF
j_gene: TRBJ2-5; v_gene: TRBV3-1; CDR3aa: CASSFGTRGSQETQYF
j_gene: TRBJ2-7; v_gene: TRBV5-1; CDR3aa: CASSLPDSSYEQYF
j_gene: TRBJ2-2; v_gene: TRBV7-9; CDR3aa: CASSTVGSGELFF
j_gene: TRBJ1-1; v_gene: TRBV30; CDR3aa: CACEQGRGTEAFF
j_gene: TRBJ2-5; v_gene: TRBV6-1; CDR3aa: CASRVTLTVLETQYF
j_gene: TRBJ2-5; v_gene: TRBV5-1; CDR3aa: CASSLALGGGQETQYF
j_gene: TRBJ2-5; v_gene: TRBV6-2/TRBV6-3; CDR3aa: CASRHTSLQETQYF
j_gene: TRBJ1-1; v_gene: TRBV6-1; CDR3aa: CASSDGRRRPNNTEAFF
j_gene: TRBJ2-2; v_gene: TRBV6-2/TRBV6-3; CDR3aa: CASSTPTGTGELFF
j_gene: TRBJ2-7; v_gene: TRBV29-1; CDR3aa: CSVQGFSYEQYF
j_gene: TRBJ2-2; v_gene: TRBV7-2; CDR3aa: CASSLAGPYTGELFF
j_gene: TRBJ2-6; v_gene: TRBV2; CDR3aa: CASSHDTGANVLTF
j_gene: TRBJ2-3; v_gene: TRBV30; CDR3aa: CAWSRGTTDTQYF
j_gene: TRBJ1-2; v_gene: TRBV4-3; CDR3aa: CASSQDWSGNYGYTF
j_gene: TRBJ1-4; v_gene: TRBV7-2; CDR3aa: CASSPLGNEKLFF
j_gene: TRBJ2-3; v_gene: TRBV12-3/TRBV12-4; CDR3aa: CASTQDNPSTDTQYF
j_gene: TRBJ1-3; v_gene: TRBV9; CDR3aa: CASSPRQGWVGNTIYF
j_gene: TRBJ2-2; v_gene: TRBV6-2/TRBV6-3; CDR3aa: CASTGFGPGTKTGELFF